These T cell receptor beta chains were read from a single sample in a study of shared clonotypes between healthy human individuals. The table came from immunoSEQ multiplex PCR; TCRdb's copy has only in-frame clones and leaves some out. Seen here are about 1.4 million clones, around 95% observed once, and the top ten hold roughly 1.2%. The sample taken for sequencing was naive CD4+ T cells sorted from blood. These receptors were collected from a man younger than 40 in good health. The CDR3 runs from the conserved cysteine through the conserved F or W. Fields, in order: J gene, V gene, D gene, clone size, CDR3 DNA, CDR3 protein. The D gene is left open where the match is weak. Rows give clone size only sometimes, using once, few, many, or a class for an expanded clone.

J gene: TRBJ1-5; V gene: TRBV7-2; D gene: .; clone size: .; CDR3 DNA: TGTGCCAGCAGCGTCGGGACGAAATACAATCAGCCCCAGCATTTT; CDR3 protein: CASSVGTKYNQPQHF
J gene: TRBJ1-4; V gene: TRBV28; D gene: .; clone size: .; CDR3 DNA: TGTGCCAGCAGTTTAGCCGGGACCGCAACTAATGAAAAACTGTTTTTT; CDR3 protein: CASSLAGTATNEKLFF
J gene: TRBJ1-2; V gene: TRBV28; D gene: .; clone size: .; CDR3 DNA: TGTGCCAGCAGTCAAACGACCAGCTATGGCTACACCTTC; CDR3 protein: CASSQTTSYGYTF
J gene: TRBJ2-5; V gene: TRBV7-8; D gene: TRBD1; clone size: .; CDR3 DNA: TGTGCCAGCAGCCCGACAGGGAACCAAGAGACCCAGTACTTC; CDR3 protein: CASSPTGNQETQYF
J gene: TRBJ2-2; V gene: TRBV7-7; D gene: .; clone size: once; CDR3 DNA: TGTGCTAGCAGCTTATTTCCAGCGGAAAACACCGGGGAGCTGTTTTTT; CDR3 protein: CASSLFPAENTGELFF
J gene: TRBJ2-4; V gene: TRBV18; D gene: .; clone size: .; CDR3 DNA: TGTGCCAGCTCACCCCCGCGGGCTACCAAAAACATTCAGTACTTC; CDR3 protein: CASSPPRATKNIQYF
J gene: TRBJ2-5; V gene: TRBV7-2; D gene: .; clone size: .; CDR3 DNA: TGTGCCAGCAGCTTAGTGGGCGGCTCCTGGGGGGAGACCCAGTACTTC; CDR3 protein: CASSLVGGSWGETQYF
J gene: TRBJ2-5; V gene: TRBV28; D gene: .; clone size: .; CDR3 DNA: TGTGCCAGCAGTTTCGGTTCCGGCAGCCCGCCAGAGACCCAGTACTTC; CDR3 protein: CASSFGSGSPPETQYF
J gene: TRBJ2-7; V gene: TRBV9; D gene: .; clone size: .; CDR3 DNA: TGTGCCAGCAGCGCTAGCGTGCCCTCCTACGAGCAGTACTTC; CDR3 protein: CASSASVPSYEQYF
J gene: TRBJ2-1; V gene: TRBV29-1; D gene: TRBD2; clone size: .; CDR3 DNA: TGCAGCGTTGCGGTAGCGGGAGCTCGACCTGAGCAGTTCTTC; CDR3 protein: CSVAVAGARPEQFF
J gene: TRBJ2-7; V gene: TRBV7-9; D gene: .; clone size: .; CDR3 DNA: TGTGCCAGCAAAGCTTATAGCAGGACAATTCGTTACGAGCAGTACTTC; CDR3 protein: CASKAYSRTIRYEQYF
J gene: TRBJ1-3; V gene: TRBV27; D gene: .; clone size: .; CDR3 DNA: TGTGCCAGCAGCTCCAGGGGTAGCTCTGGAAACACCATATATTTT; CDR3 protein: CASSSRGSSGNTIYF
J gene: TRBJ2-3; V gene: TRBV20-1; D gene: .; clone size: once; CDR3 DNA: TGCAGTGCTAGAATGGCGGATACGCAGTATTTT; CDR3 protein: CSARMADTQYF
J gene: TRBJ1-1; V gene: TRBV6-5; D gene: .; clone size: .; CDR3 DNA: TGTGCCAGCAGTTACCTTTTGGGCAGGATGAACACTGAAGCTTTCTTT; CDR3 protein: CASSYLLGRMNTEAFF